These T cell receptor beta chains were read from a single sample in a study of blood T cell repertoires in COVID-19. The method was immunoSEQ multiplex PCR; TCRdb's version includes in-frame clones alone and lacks a portion of them. The sample has hundreds of thousands of clones; roughly 89% are singletons. Input material: peripheral blood. The receptor set was obtained from a woman in her 30s with active or convalescent COVID-19. Each CDR3 is given with its conserved first and last residue. The D gene is left open where the match is weak. Clone sizes are given selectively: once, few, many, or a class where the clone is expanded.

J: TRBJ2-7; size: NA; D: TRBD2; V: TRBV3-1/TRBV3-2; DNA: TGTGCCAGCAGCCAAAATCTTATCTCCCTGCGGGGGAGGACCGGCGAGCAGTACTTC; CDR3: CASSQNLISLRGRTGEQYF
J: TRBJ2-7; size: NA; D: TRBD1; V: TRBV6-1; DNA: TGTGCCAGCAGTGAATCGGGGACAGGCTACGAGCAGTACTTC; CDR3: CASSESGTGYEQYF
J: TRBJ1-2; size: few; D: TRBD1; V: TRBV2; DNA: TGTGCCAGCAGTGAGCAGGGGGCGGTGGGCTACACCTTC; CDR3: CASSEQGAVGYTF
J: TRBJ2-7; size: NA; D: NA; V: TRBV3-1/TRBV3-2; DNA: TGTGCCAGCAGCCATTCCTCTTACGAGCAGTACTTC; CDR3: CASSHSSYEQYF
J: TRBJ1-2; size: NA; D: TRBD1; V: TRBV2; DNA: TGTGCCAGCAGGCAAGTCCCGGGACAGGGGATCTATGGCTACACCTTC; CDR3: CASRQVPGQGIYGYTF
J: TRBJ2-7; size: few; D: NA; V: TRBV12-3/TRBV12-4; DNA: TGTGCCAGCAGTTTTGCACAGTACGAGCAGTACTTC; CDR3: CASSFAQYEQYF
J: TRBJ2-5; size: NA; D: NA; V: TRBV7-8; DNA: TGTGCCAGCAGCTTAGCTCGGGAAGAGACCCAGTACTTC; CDR3: CASSLAREETQYF
J: TRBJ2-2; size: once; D: TRBD2; V: TRBV27; DNA: TGTGCCAGCAGACTAGCGGGAGGGCCTGCCGGGGAGCTGTTTTTT; CDR3: CASRLAGGPAGELFF
J: TRBJ2-7; size: NA; D: TRBD1; V: TRBV3-1/TRBV3-2; DNA: TGTGCCAGCAGCCAGACGGCGGACAGGAATTACGAGCAGTACTTC; CDR3: CASSQTADRNYEQYF
J: TRBJ1-6; size: NA; D: TRBD1; V: TRBV6-1; DNA: TGTGCCAGCAGTGAACTGGGGACAGGGTATTCACCCCTCCACTTT; CDR3: CASSELGTGYSPLHF
J: TRBJ2-1; size: NA; D: NA; V: TRBV29-1; DNA: TGCAGCGTTGTCAGGGACTCCTACAATGAGCAGTTCTTC; CDR3: CSVVRDSYNEQFF
J: TRBJ1-2; size: NA; D: NA; V: TRBV6-1; DNA: TGTGCCAGCAGTGATTCGGACACGGCTGGTGGCTACACCTTC; CDR3: CASSDSDTAGGYTF
J: TRBJ1-2; size: NA; D: NA; V: TRBV10-2; DNA: TGCGCCACCCGAGAGGAAAACGGGAACCAAGGCTACACCTTC; CDR3: CATREENGNQGYTF
J: TRBJ2-7; size: NA; D: TRBD1; V: TRBV5-3; DNA: TGTGCCAGAAGTACGGGACAGTCCTACGAGCAGTACTTC; CDR3: CARSTGQSYEQYF
J: TRBJ1-6; size: NA; D: TRBD1; V: TRBV9; DNA: TGTGCCAGCAGCCCTACAGGGGGCTCCTATAATTCACCCCTCCACTTT; CDR3: CASSPTGGSYNSPLHF
J: TRBJ1-2; size: NA; D: NA; V: TRBV6-1; DNA: TGTGCCAGCAGTGAGGGCAGGTGGGGGGCGGGGGATGGCTACACCTTC; CDR3: CASSEGRWGAGDGYTF
J: TRBJ2-7; size: NA; D: NA; V: TRBV19; DNA: TGTGCCAGAACGGTCCGCGGGTCCTACGAGCAGTACTTC; CDR3: CARTVRGSYEQYF
J: TRBJ2-2; size: few; D: NA; V: TRBV7-2; DNA: TGTGCCAGCAGCTTAGAATTCGGTGCAGGTACCGGGGAGCTGTTTTTT; CDR3: CASSLEFGAGTGELFF
J: TRBJ2-7; size: NA; D: TRBD1; V: TRBV6-2/TRBV6-3; DNA: TGTGCCAGCAGTCAACAGGGGGCTAGATACGAGCAGTACTTC; CDR3: CASSQQGARYEQYF
J: TRBJ2-4; size: once; D: TRBD1; V: TRBV2; DNA: TGTGCCAGCAGTGACAGGGGGCCACAACTAGCCAAAAACATTCAGTACTTC; CDR3: CASSDRGPQLAKNIQYF
J: TRBJ1-3; size: NA; D: NA; V: TRBV2; DNA: TGTGCCAGCAGTTCACAGATCTCTGGAAACACCATATATTTT; CDR3: CASSSQISGNTIYF
J: TRBJ1-1; size: NA; D: NA; V: TRBV7-9; DNA: TGTGCCAGCAGCTTAGCGTCAGGGAACACTGAAGCTTTCTTT; CDR3: CASSLASGNTEAFF
J: TRBJ1-2; size: NA; D: NA; V: TRBV19; DNA: TGTGCCACCACCGGCCGGGGTCTTGGCTACACCTTC; CDR3: CATTGRGLGYTF
J: TRBJ1-5; size: NA; D: TRBD1; V: TRBV7-2; DNA: TGTGCCAGCAGCAATCGACAGGGAAGAAGCAATCAGCCCCAGCATTTT; CDR3: CASSNRQGRSNQPQHF
J: TRBJ2-1; size: NA; D: NA; V: TRBV12-3/TRBV12-4; DNA: TGTGCCAGCAGCTCACTAGCCTTTGAGCAGTTCTTC; CDR3: CASSSLAFEQFF
J: TRBJ2-2; size: NA; D: NA; V: TRBV2; DNA: TGTGCCAGCATACAGGACCCGAACACCGGGGAGCTGTTTTTT; CDR3: CASIQDPNTGELFF
J: TRBJ1-3; size: NA; D: NA; V: TRBV7-8; DNA: TGTGCCAGCAGCCGTGAAAAGGGGCGGGGAAACACCATATATTTT; CDR3: CASSREKGRGNTIYF
J: TRBJ2-7; size: NA; D: NA; V: TRBV30; DNA: TGTGCCTGGAGCCACGGCTCCTACGAGCAGTACTTC; CDR3: CAWSHGSYEQYF
J: TRBJ1-2; size: NA; D: NA; V: TRBV19; DNA: TGTGCCAGTAGTATCGACTCAGGGTTCTCTGGCTACACCTTC; CDR3: CASSIDSGFSGYTF
J: TRBJ2-3; size: NA; D: NA; V: TRBV7-9; DNA: TGTGCCAGCAGCTTAATCCGGGCAGATACGCAGTATTTT; CDR3: CASSLIRADTQYF
J: TRBJ1-2; size: NA; D: NA; V: TRBV19; DNA: TGTGCCTCCTGGAGTGGCTATGGCTACACCTTC; CDR3: CASWSGYGYTF
J: TRBJ1-1; size: NA; D: TRBD1; V: TRBV10-2; DNA: TGCGCCAGCAGAAAAGTTGACAGGGGGGAAGCTTTCTTT; CDR3: CASRKVDRGEAFF
J: TRBJ1-1; size: NA; D: TRBD1; V: TRBV10-3; DNA: TGTGCCATCAGTGCAACAGGGGGGCCTTCGTTCGTTAGCACTGAAGCTTTCTTT; CDR3: CAISATGGPSFVSTEAFF
J: TRBJ2-4; size: NA; D: NA; V: TRBV19; DNA: TGTGCCAGTAGTATTTCTTTCCAGTCCAAAAACATTCAGTACTTC; CDR3: CASSISFQSKNIQYF
J: TRBJ2-3; size: NA; D: NA; V: TRBV5-1; DNA: TGCGCCAGCAGCAAGGAACTTAATGGGGCTTCAGATACGCAGTATTTT; CDR3: CASSKELNGASDTQYF
J: TRBJ2-5; size: NA; D: TRBD2; V: TRBV10-1; DNA: TGCGCCAGCAGTGAGCTTCAGCAGGGAGGGGAAGAGACCCAGTACTTC; CDR3: CASSELQQGGEETQYF
J: TRBJ1-1; size: once; D: TRBD1; V: TRBV10-3; DNA: TGTGCCATCAGGGTCCCGGGACAGGGTGAGAACACTGAAGCTTTCTTT; CDR3: CAIRVPGQGENTEAFF
J: TRBJ2-1; size: NA; D: TRBD2; V: TRBV5-6; DNA: TGTGCCAGCAGCTTGGCCGGGGGGATATACAATGAGCAGTTCTTC; CDR3: CASSLAGGIYNEQFF
J: TRBJ2-5; size: NA; D: TRBD1; V: TRBV2; DNA: TGTGCCAGCGGGACAGTCGCAGAGACCCAGTACTTC; CDR3: CASGTVAETQYF
J: TRBJ1-1; size: NA; D: NA; V: TRBV2; DNA: TGTGCCAGCAGTGAACGGACTGAAGCTTTCTTT; CDR3: CASSERTEAFF
J: TRBJ1-1; size: NA; D: NA; V: TRBV19; DNA: TGTGCCAGTAGAAACAGGGAGATGAACACTGAAGCTTTCTTT; CDR3: CASRNREMNTEAFF
J: TRBJ1-2; size: NA; D: NA; V: TRBV6-5; DNA: TGTGCCAGCAGCCCAAGGTACGGGAACTATGGCTACACCTTC; CDR3: CASSPRYGNYGYTF
J: TRBJ2-1; size: NA; D: TRBD2; V: TRBV2; DNA: TGTGCCAGCAGTGATACTAGCGGGGGTAATGAGCAGTTCTTC; CDR3: CASSDTSGGNEQFF
J: TRBJ1-1; size: NA; D: NA; V: TRBV6-5; DNA: TGTGCCAGCAGTTACCCCGGCAGGGTGAACACTGAAGCTTTCTTT; CDR3: CASSYPGRVNTEAFF
J: TRBJ1-1; size: NA; D: NA; V: TRBV27; DNA: TGTGCCAGCAGTTTATTACCCGGACAAGCGGGCAACACTGAAGCTTTCTTT; CDR3: CASSLLPGQAGNTEAFF
J: TRBJ1-1; size: NA; D: NA; V: TRBV12-3/TRBV12-4; DNA: TGTGCCAGCAGTTTATCGGGGGGCGCTGAAGCTTTCTTT; CDR3: CASSLSGGAEAFF
J: TRBJ1-2; size: NA; D: NA; V: TRBV15; DNA: TGTGCCACCAGCAGAGATCGTCTCGGGTTCCATGGCTACACCTTC; CDR3: CATSRDRLGFHGYTF
J: TRBJ1-6; size: NA; D: TRBD1; V: TRBV4-2; DNA: TGTGCCAGCAGCCAACAGGGGGGTAATTCACCCCTCCACTTT; CDR3: CASSQQGGNSPLHF
J: TRBJ1-2; size: NA; D: TRBD1; V: TRBV24-1; DNA: TGTGCCACCAGTGATCGGACAGGGGACGGCTACACCTTC; CDR3: CATSDRTGDGYTF
J: TRBJ1-1; size: NA; D: TRBD1; V: TRBV5-1; DNA: TGCGCTACAAAGGAAGGACAGGGGCGCACTGAAGCTTTCTTT; CDR3: CATKEGQGRTEAFF
J: TRBJ1-5; size: NA; D: NA; V: TRBV4-2; DNA: TGTGCCAGCAGCCAAGACCCGGGGGGGCATAGCAATCAGCCCCAGCATTTT; CDR3: CASSQDPGGHSNQPQHF
J: TRBJ1-5; size: few; D: NA; V: TRBV27; DNA: TGTGCCAGCATCAGAAAGCCCCAGCATTTT; CDR3: CASIRKPQHF
J: TRBJ1-3; size: NA; D: NA; V: TRBV29-1; DNA: TGCAGCGTGGAACTGACAGGCCCAGCGGGAAACACCATATATTTT; CDR3: CSVELTGPAGNTIYF
J: TRBJ2-1; size: NA; D: NA; V: TRBV5-1; DNA: TGCGCCAGCAGCGCGGACAGCGCCTACAATGAGCAGTTCTTC; CDR3: CASSADSAYNEQFF